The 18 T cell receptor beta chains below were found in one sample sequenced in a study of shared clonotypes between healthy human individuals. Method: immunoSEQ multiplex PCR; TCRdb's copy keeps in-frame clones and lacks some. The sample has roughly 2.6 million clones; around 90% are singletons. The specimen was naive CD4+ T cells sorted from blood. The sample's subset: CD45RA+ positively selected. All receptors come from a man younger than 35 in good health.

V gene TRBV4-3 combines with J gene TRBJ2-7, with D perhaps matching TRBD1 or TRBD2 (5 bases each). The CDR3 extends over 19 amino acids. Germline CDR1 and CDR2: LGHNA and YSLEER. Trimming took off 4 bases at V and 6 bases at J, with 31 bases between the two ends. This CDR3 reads CASSRTFQNGAGGYGEQYF. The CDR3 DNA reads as TGCGCCAGCAGCCGAACGTTCCAAAACGGGGCGGGTGGATACGGCGAGCAGTACTTC.

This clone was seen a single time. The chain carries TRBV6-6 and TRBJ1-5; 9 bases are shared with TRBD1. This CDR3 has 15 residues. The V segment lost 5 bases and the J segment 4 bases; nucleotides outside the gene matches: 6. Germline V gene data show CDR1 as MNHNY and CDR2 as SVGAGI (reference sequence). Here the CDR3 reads CASSAGQGGNQPQHF. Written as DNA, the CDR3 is TGTGCCAGCAGTGCGGGACAGGGTGGGAATCAGCCCCAGCATTTT.

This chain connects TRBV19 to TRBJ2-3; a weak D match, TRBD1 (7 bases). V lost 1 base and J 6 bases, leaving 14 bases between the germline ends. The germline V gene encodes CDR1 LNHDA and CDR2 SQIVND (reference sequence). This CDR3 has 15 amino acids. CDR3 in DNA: TGTGCCAGTAGTATAGCCGGCAGGGGGGCTGATACGCAGTATTTT. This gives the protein CASSIAGRGADTQYF.

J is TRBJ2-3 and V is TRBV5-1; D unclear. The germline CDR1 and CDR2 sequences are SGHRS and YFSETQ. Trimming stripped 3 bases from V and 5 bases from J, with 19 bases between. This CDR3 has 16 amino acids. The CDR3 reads CASSSVDPDWRDTQYF. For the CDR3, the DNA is TGCGCCAGCAGCTCAGTTGACCCCGACTGGAGAGATACGCAGTATTTT.

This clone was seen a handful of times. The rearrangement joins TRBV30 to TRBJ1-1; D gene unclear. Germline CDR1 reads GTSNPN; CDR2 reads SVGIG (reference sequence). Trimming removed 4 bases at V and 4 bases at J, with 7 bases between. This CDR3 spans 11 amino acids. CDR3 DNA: TGTGCCTGGACCTGGGGCACTGAAGCTTTCTTT. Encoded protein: CAWTWGTEAFF.

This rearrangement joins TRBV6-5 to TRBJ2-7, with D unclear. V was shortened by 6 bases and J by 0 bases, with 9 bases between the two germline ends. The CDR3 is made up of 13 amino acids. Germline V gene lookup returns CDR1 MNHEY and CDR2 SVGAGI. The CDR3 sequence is CASRAPGSYEQYF. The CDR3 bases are TGTGCCAGCAGGGCACCGGGCTCCTACGAGCAGTACTTC.

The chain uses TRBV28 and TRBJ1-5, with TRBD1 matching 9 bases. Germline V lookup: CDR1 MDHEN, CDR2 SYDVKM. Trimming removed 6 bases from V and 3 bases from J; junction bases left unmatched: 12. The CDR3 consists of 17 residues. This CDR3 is CASRKPNGQGFNQPQHF. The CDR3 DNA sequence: TGTGCCAGCAGAAAACCGAATGGACAGGGGTTCAATCAGCCCCAGCATTTT.

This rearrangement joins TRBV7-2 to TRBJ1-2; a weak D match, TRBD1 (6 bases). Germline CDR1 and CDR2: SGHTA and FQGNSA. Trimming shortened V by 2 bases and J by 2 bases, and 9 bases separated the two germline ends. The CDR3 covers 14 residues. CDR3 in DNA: TGTGCCAGCAGCTTAATAGGGGGGAACTATGGCTACACCTTC. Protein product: CASSLIGGNYGYTF.

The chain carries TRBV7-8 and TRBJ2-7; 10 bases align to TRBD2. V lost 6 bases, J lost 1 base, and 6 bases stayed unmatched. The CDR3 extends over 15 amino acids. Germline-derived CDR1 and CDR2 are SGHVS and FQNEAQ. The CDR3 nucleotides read TGTGCCAGCAGGCAAACTAGCGGGGTTTCCTACGAGCAGTACTTC. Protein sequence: CASRQTSGVSYEQYF.

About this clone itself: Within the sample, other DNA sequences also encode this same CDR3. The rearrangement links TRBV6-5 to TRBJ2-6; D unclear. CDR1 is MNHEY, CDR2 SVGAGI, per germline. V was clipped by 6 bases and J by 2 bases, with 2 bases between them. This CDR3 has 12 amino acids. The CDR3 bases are TGTGCCAGCAGCCCTGGGGCCAACGTCCTGACTTTC. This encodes CASSPGANVLTF.

The CDR3 DNA sequence: TGTGCCAGCAGGGATGACCAACGGGGTCAGCCCCAGCATTTT. This translates into CASRDDQRGQPQHF. The rearrangement uses TRBV2 and TRBJ1-5, with D unresolved. The V end was cut by 6 bases, the J end by 6 bases, with 15 bases between. CDR3 size: 14 residues. The germline gives CDR1 SNHLY, CDR2 FYNNEI.

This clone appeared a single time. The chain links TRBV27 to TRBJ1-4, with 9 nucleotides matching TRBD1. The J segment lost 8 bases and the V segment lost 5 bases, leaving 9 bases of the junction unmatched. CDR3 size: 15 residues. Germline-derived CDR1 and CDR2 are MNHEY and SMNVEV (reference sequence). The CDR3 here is CASSPLQGALEKLFF. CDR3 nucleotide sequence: TGTGCCAGCAGTCCCCTACAGGGGGCGCTGGAAAAACTGTTTTTT.

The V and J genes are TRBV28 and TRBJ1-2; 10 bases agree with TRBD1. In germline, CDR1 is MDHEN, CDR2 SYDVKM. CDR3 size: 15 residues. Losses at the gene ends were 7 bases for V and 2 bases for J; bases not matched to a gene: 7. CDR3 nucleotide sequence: TGTGCCAGCACCCAGGACAGGGGGGTGAACTATGGCTACACCTTC. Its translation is CASTQDRGVNYGYTF.

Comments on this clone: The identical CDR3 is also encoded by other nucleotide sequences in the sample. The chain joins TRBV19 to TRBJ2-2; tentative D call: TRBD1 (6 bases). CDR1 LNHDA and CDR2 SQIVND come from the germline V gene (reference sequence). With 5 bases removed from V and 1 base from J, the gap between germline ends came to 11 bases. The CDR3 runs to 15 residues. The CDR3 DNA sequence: TGTGCCAGTAGTCGGACAGACCTGAACACCGGGGAGCTGTTTTTT. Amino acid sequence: CASSRTDLNTGELFF.

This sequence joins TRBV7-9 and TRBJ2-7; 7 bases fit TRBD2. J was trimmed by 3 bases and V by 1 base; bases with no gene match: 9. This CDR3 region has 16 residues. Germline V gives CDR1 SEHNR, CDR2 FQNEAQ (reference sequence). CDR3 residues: CASSLVSPTSDYEQYF. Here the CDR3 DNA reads TGTGCCAGCAGCTTAGTTTCCCCCACTAGCGACTACGAGCAGTACTTC.

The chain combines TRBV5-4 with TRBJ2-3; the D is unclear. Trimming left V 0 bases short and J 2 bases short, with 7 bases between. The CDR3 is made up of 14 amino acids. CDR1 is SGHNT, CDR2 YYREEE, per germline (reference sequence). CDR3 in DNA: TGTGCCAGCAGCTTGGAGCCGAACACAGATACGCAGTATTTT. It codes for CASSLEPNTDTQYF.

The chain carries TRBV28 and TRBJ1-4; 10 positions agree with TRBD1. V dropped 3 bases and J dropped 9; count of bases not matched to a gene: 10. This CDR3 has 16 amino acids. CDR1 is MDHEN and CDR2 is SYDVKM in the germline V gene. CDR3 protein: CASSFVIGTGEQKLFF. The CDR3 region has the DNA TGTGCCAGCAGTTTCGTAATCGGGACAGGGGAACAAAAACTGTTTTTT. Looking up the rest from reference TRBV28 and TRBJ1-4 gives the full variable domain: DVKVTQSSRYLVKRTGEKVFLECVQDMDHENMFWYRQDPGLGLRLIYFSYDVKMKEKGDIPEGYSVSREKKERFSLILESASTNQTSMYLCASSFVIGTGEQKLFFGSGTQLSVL.

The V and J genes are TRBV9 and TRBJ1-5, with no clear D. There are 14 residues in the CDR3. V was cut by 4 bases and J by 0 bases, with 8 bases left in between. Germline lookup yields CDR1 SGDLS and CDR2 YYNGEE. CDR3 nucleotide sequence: TGTGCCAGCAGCTTAACAGATAGCAATCAGCCCCAGCATTTT. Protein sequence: CASSLTDSNQPQHF.